The present T cell receptor beta chain was sequenced within a study of regulatory T cells in long-lasting Graves disease. Study-wide findings and caveats: There was favoring of TRBV28, TRBJ1-2 and TRBJ2-5 in persistent disease.

Sample time point: newly diagnosed GD, antithyroid drugs for less than 3 months. RNA from PBMCs was the source of the TCR library. The CDR3 length is 19 residues. V was pared by 4 bases and J by 3 bases, with 13 bases of the junction left unmatched. CDR1 and CDR2 from the germline V gene are SGHTA and FQGNSA. To make TCR beta libraries, researchers used iRepertoire HTBI primers and Arm-PCR of CDR3 regions. Each CDR3 protein is one row after TCRdb ran MiXCR on the multiplex PCR reads. The table lists around 420,000 distinct CDR3 sequences, approximately 15% of them singletons, with under 9% in the top ten. This clonotype has ten or more counts. What it binds is not known. These same data were also listed under a study on T cells in Graves' hyperthyroidism and ophthalmopathy.

Sequenced here: peripheral blood mononuclear cells (PBMCs), sampled at new diagnosis, from a patient treated with antithyroid drugs. The chain combines TRBV7-2 with TRBJ2-6; 9 bases are shared with TRBD1. This TCR was sampled from a woman between 35 and 50 years old with Graves disease. The chain's CDR3 is CASSSTSGTGSSGANVLTF. The DNA of the CDR3 is TGTGCCAGCAGCTCGACCTCCGGGACAGGGTCTAGTGGGGCCAACGTCCTGACTTTC.